These 23 T cell receptor beta chains were sequenced from one sample in a study of cytomegalovirus exposure and HLA in healthy donors. Some clones are missing from TCRdb's copy, which holds only in-frame ones; the method was immunoSEQ multiplex PCR. Of some 170,000 clones in the sample, 84% were seen once. The specimen was PBMCs. The receptors were gathered from a man between 25 and 39 years old in good health and CMV-seropositive.

V gene TRBV28 combines with J gene TRBJ1-2; 7 bases are a match to TRBD1. CDR1 and CDR2 from the germline V gene are MDHEN and SYDVKM. Trimming took 5 bases from V and 0 from J; bases not matched to a gene: 3. The CDR3 spans 14 residues. The CDR3 coding sequence is TGTGCCAGCAGTCCAGGGGGAACTAACTATGGCTACACCTTC. This gives the protein CASSPGGTNYGYTF.

This chain links TRBV19 with TRBJ1-2; perhaps TRBD1 as D (6 bases). Germline V gene lookup returns CDR1 LNHDA and CDR2 SQIVND (reference sequence). The germline V and J ends were trimmed by 4 bases and 4 bases, with 13 bases remaining between them. This CDR3 contains 14 residues. The CDR3 protein is CASSTETGFYGYTF. The CDR3 nucleotides are TGTGCCAGTAGTACTGAGACAGGATTCTATGGCTACACCTTC. The full variable domain, with the rest looked up from reference TRBV19 and TRBJ1-2, is DGGITQSPKYLFRKEGQNVTLSCEQNLNHDAMYWYRQDPGQGLRLIYYSQIVNDFQKGDIAEGYSVSREKKESFPLTVTSAQKNPTAFYLCASSTETGFYGYTFGSGTRLTVV.

In its sample, this clone was seen once. V is TRBV5-3 and J is TRBJ2-7; unclear D gene. TRBV5-3 is placed among ORFs of uncertain function. This CDR3 spans 14 amino acids. Trimming removed 3 bases at V and 5 bases at J, with 15 bases between. CDR3 in DNA: TGTGCCAGAAGCTCCGGCAGGATTTCCGACGAGCAGTACTTC. This sequence encodes CARSSGRISDEQYF.

This chain connects TRBV4-3 to TRBJ1-1; 7 bases agree with TRBD1. CDR1 is LGHNA, CDR2 YSLEER, per germline. The CDR3 contains 15 residues. V lost 3 bases to trimming and J lost 4 bases; unmatched junction nucleotides: 8. DNA of the CDR3: TGCGCCAGCAGCCAGATCACAGGGGCGGGCACTGAAGCTTTCTTT. As protein: CASSQITGAGTEAFF.

This chain uses TRBV10-2 with TRBJ2-3; TRBD2 agrees at 12 bases. CDR1 and CDR2 from the germline V gene are WSHSY and SAAADI. The CDR3 length is 17 residues. After removal of 3 bases from V and 1 base from J, the junction contained 5 bases not matched to a gene. CDR3 sequence: CASSDFWTSGGTDTQYF. CDR3 nucleotides: TGCGCCAGCAGTGACTTTTGGACTAGCGGGGGCACAGATACGCAGTATTTT.

The J gene is TRBJ1-2, the V gene TRBV6-5, with D possibly being TRBD1 (6 bases). V lost 6 bases and J 7 bases, leaving 21 bases between the germline ends. The CDR3 is 15 amino acids. Germline V gives CDR1 MNHEY, CDR2 SVGAGI. The CDR3 loop reads CASRPPEGDTGGYTF. The CDR3 nucleotides read TGTGCCAGCAGGCCCCCCGAAGGGGACACGGGTGGCTACACCTTC.

The chain links TRBV28 to TRBJ2-2, with D tentatively TRBD2 (5 bases). V was shortened by 2 bases and J by 8 bases, with 15 bases between the two germline ends. CDR3 length equals 15 residues. From germline, CDR1 is MDHEN and CDR2 SYDVKM. The CDR3 sequence is CASSLISAGLGELFF. Written as DNA, the CDR3 is TGTGCCAGCAGTTTAATTAGCGCCGGCTTGGGGGAGCTGTTTTTT. The whole variable domain, remainder taken from reference TRBV28 and TRBJ2-2, is DVKVTQSSRYLVKRTGEKVFLECVQDMDHENMFWYRQDPGLGLRLIYFSYDVKMKEKGDIPEGYSVSREKKERFSLILESASTNQTSMYLCASSLISAGLGELFFGEGSRLTVL.

This chain uses TRBV7-8 with TRBJ2-1, with TRBD1 matching over 12 bases. Germline CDR1 is SGHVS and CDR2 is FQNEAQ. There are 19 residues in the CDR3. V shed 2 bases and J 0 bases; nucleotides not matched to a gene: 8. The CDR3 sequence: CASSLRDRGPLSSYNEQFF. Here the CDR3 DNA reads TGTGCCAGCAGCTTACGGGACAGGGGGCCCCTTTCCTCCTACAATGAGCAGTTCTTC.

The chain is built from TRBV10-3 and TRBJ2-7; 7 bases match TRBD1. V dropped 10 bases and J dropped 4; count of bases not matched to a gene: 7. Germline V gene sequence: CDR1 ENHRY, CDR2 SYGVKD. The CDR3 loop spans 12 amino acids. The CDR3 DNA is TGTGCCACGGGACAGCGAGCGTACGAGCAGTACTTC. Translation: CATGQRAYEQYF.

The V call is TRBV15, the J call TRBJ2-1; D remains ambiguous. The germline CDR1 and CDR2 sequences are LNHNV and YYDKDF (reference sequence). This CDR3 is built from 12 residues. The V and J ends lost 0 bases and 9 bases respectively, with 6 bases between them. This chain's CDR3 is CATSRDSGEQFF. The CDR3 DNA reads as TGTGCCACCAGCAGAGATTCCGGTGAGCAGTTCTTC.

The chain recombines TRBV2 with TRBJ2-3; TRBD1 is a possible D gene (5 bases). The CDR3 totals 16 residues. V was pared by 3 bases and J by 0 bases, with 13 bases between. Per germline, CDR1 SNHLY and CDR2 FYNNEI. The CDR3 DNA follows: TGTGCCAGCAGTGACCCCGACAGCACTAGCACAGATACGCAGTATTTT. It translates to CASSDPDSTSTDTQYF.

The gene calls are TRBV4-1 and TRBJ1-4, with D tentatively TRBD1 (6 bases). The germline CDR1 and CDR2 sequences are MGHRA and YSYEKL. CDR3 length: 14 amino acids. Trimming removed 0 bases at V and 13 bases at J, with 15 bases between. The CDR3 DNA is TGCGCCAGCAGCCAAGAAACAGGGTGGGGTGGACTGTTTTTT. Translated, it gives CASSQETGWGGLFF.

The rearrangement uses TRBV10-3 and TRBJ1-1; D is possibly TRBD1 (5 bases). V was trimmed by 4 bases and J by 5 bases, leaving 11 bases between them. The CDR3 loop spans 13 amino acids. From germline, CDR1 is ENHRY and CDR2 SYGVKD. CDR3 bases: TGTGCCATCAGTGTGACAGATCGGACTGAAGCTTTCTTT. As protein: CAISVTDRTEAFF.

CDR3 residues: CASSREEDPGTDTQYF. CDR3 nucleotide sequence: TGCGCCAGCAGCCGGGAGGAGGATCCCGGCACAGATACGCAGTATTTT. The genes are TRBV4-1 and TRBJ2-3, with D possibly TRBD2 on 6 matching bases. Germline V gene lookup returns CDR1 MGHRA and CDR2 YSYEKL. The V end lost 4 bases, the J end lost 1 base, and 15 bases lay between the germline ends. The CDR3 is made up of 16 amino acids.

V usage is TRBV19 and J usage is TRBJ2-2; no clear D. Germline V gene lookup returns CDR1 LNHDA and CDR2 SQIVND (reference sequence). V lost 4 bases to trimming and J lost 2 bases, with 8 bases between them. There are 14 residues in the CDR3. The CDR3 sequence: CASSNPGNTGELFF. CDR3 DNA: TGTGCCAGTAGTAATCCGGGTAACACCGGGGAGCTGTTTTTT.

The chain carries TRBV30 and TRBJ1-3; 7 nucleotides match TRBD1. The CDR3 has 14 residues. Per germline, CDR1 GTSNPN and CDR2 SVGIG (reference sequence). The DNA for the CDR3 is TGTGTCACCTCCACAGGGGCAGGGGGAAACACCATATATTTT. Translating gives CVTSTGAGGNTIYF.

The V and J genes are TRBV6-5 and TRBJ2-5; TRBD1 might be the D (5 bases). CDR3 size: 14 residues. Germline V lookup: CDR1 MNHEY, CDR2 SVGAGI. V dropped 5 bases and J dropped 5 bases, with 15 bases sitting between them. CDR3 sequence: CASSLLRVMETQYF. The CDR3, as DNA: TGTGCCAGCAGTCTACTCAGGGTTATGGAGACCCAGTACTTC.

The CDR3 sequence is CASSMSRGRNYGYTF. The CDR3 bases are TGTGCCAGTAGTATGTCAAGGGGGCGGAACTATGGCTACACCTTC. This rearrangement joins TRBV19 to TRBJ1-2; 7 bases are shared with TRBD1. There are 15 residues in the CDR3. Germline assignment: CDR1 LNHDA and CDR2 SQIVND (reference sequence). V shed 3 bases, J shed 2 bases, and the junction held 6 bases outside the gene matches. Looking up the rest from reference TRBV19 and TRBJ1-2 gives the full variable domain: DGGITQSPKYLFRKEGQNVTLSCEQNLNHDAMYWYRQDPGQGLRLIYYSQIVNDFQKGDIAEGYSVSREKKESFPLTVTSAQKNPTAFYLCASSMSRGRNYGYTFGSGTRLTVV.

The chain couples TRBV6-6 to TRBJ2-2, with TRBD2 identical over 9 bases. The germline gives CDR1 MNHNY, CDR2 SVGAGI (reference sequence). The junction had 6 bases not matched to a gene; V was cut back by 8 bases and J by 2 bases. The CDR3 has 15 amino acids. The CDR3 DNA follows: TGTGCCAGCGACCCGACTAGCGGAAACACCGGGGAGCTGTTTTTT. Protein: CASDPTSGNTGELFF.

The V and J genes are TRBV28 and TRBJ2-7, with D maybe TRBD2 (5 bases). Trimming pared 2 bases from V and 3 bases from J, leaving 23 bases between. From germline, CDR1 is MDHEN and CDR2 SYDVKM. CDR3 length equals 18 residues. The CDR3 spells CASSLMAPSSGDFYEQYF. The CDR3 bases are TGTGCCAGCAGTTTAATGGCCCCTAGCAGCGGCGACTTCTACGAGCAGTACTTC.

This clone was detected only once. The gene calls are TRBV21-1 and TRBJ2-3; TRBD2, as called in the table, went unchecked against the DNA. TRBV21-1 is flagged as a pseudogene. The CDR3 spans 17 residues. The CDR3 spells CASSKAGLAGEVDTQYF. CDR3 in DNA: TGTGCCAGCAGCAAAGCGGGGCTAGCGGGAGAGGTAGATACGCAGTATTTT.

The rearrangement links TRBV19 to TRBJ2-5; TRBD1 matches 9 bases. The ends lost 5 bases at V and 5 bases at J; junction bases unmatched: 9. The germline V gene encodes CDR1 LNHDA and CDR2 SQIVND (reference sequence). The CDR3 spans 15 residues. Written as DNA, the CDR3 is TGTGCCAGTAGTCCCGGGACAGGGAGGCGGGAGACCCAGTACTTC. Its translation is CASSPGTGRRETQYF.

This clone was picked up a small number of times. This sample also contains other DNA sequences that code for the same CDR3. The chain links TRBV2 to TRBJ2-2; 12 nucleotides match TRBD2. Germline trimming cut 5 bases from V and 6 bases from J; bases unmatched to any gene: 1. This CDR3 has 14 residues. Germline CDR1 is SNHLY and CDR2 is FYNNEI. The CDR3 spells CASSRTSGAGELFF. CDR3 DNA sequence: TGTGCCAGCAGTAGGACTAGCGGGGCCGGGGAGCTGTTTTTT. Variable domain in full (rest from reference TRBV2 and TRBJ2-2): EPEVTQTPSHQVTQMGQEVILRCVPISNHLYFYWYRQILGQKVEFLVSFYNNEISEKSEIFDDQFSVERPDGSNFTLKIRSTKLEDSAMYFCASSRTSGAGELFFGEGSRLTVL.